This record covers a single TCR beta chain. The antigen is unknown. Profiling relied on immunoSEQ multiplex PCR, and the TCRdb table lists in-frame clones only, not all of them. Among 80,000 to 85,000 clones listed, 91% were seen once. The data were obtained in a study of graft-versus-host responses after intestinal transplantation. Looked up from germline, CDR1 is MNHNY and CDR2 is SVGAGI (reference sequence). V lost 8 bases and J 6 bases, leaving 12 bases between the germline ends. The CDR3 loop spans 12 amino acids. The rearrangement uses TRBV6-6 and TRBJ2-3, with a tentative D call TRBD2 (7 bases). The sequenced sample was unstimulated CD4+ T cells sorted from spleen or lymph node cells, obtained before intestinal transplant. The TCR sequence derives from a human donor who received an intestinal transplant. The CDR3 DNA sequence: TGTGCCAGCGGGGGGGCGGGGGATACGCAGTATTTT. Translating it yields CASGGAGDTQYF.